This T cell receptor beta chain appears in the sequencing data of a study of regulatory T cells in long-lasting Graves disease. Across the study: Antithyroid drug use was under 3 months in newly diagnosed Graves' patients. The study, taken as a whole, reports: The study found lower TCR diversity in persistent Graves' patients than in newly diagnosed ones. Fewer public clonotypes were shared by new patients (approximately 970) than by persistent patients (approximately 2,700).

Described time point: newly diagnosed GD, antithyroid drugs for less than 3 months. The TCR library was made from RNA that had been extracted from PBMCs in TRIzol. Each of the patients was recruited from an endocrinology department situated in Xi'an, China. CDR3 length: 16 amino acids. CDR1 and CDR2 (germline): SGHAT, FQNNGV. Both iRepertoire HTBI primers and Arm-PCR of CDR3 regions were used to build the TCR beta libraries. MiXCR, run by TCRdb on the multiplex PCR reads, gives a single entry per CDR3 protein. The data hold fewer than 350,000 distinct CDR3 sequences, with roughly 18% observed a single time. In the case of this clonotype: Its antigen is undetermined. With a much larger clone just one base away, this may be a read error.

The V call is TRBV11-2, the J call TRBJ2-1; D remains unclear. The J call is in doubt because the DNA end fits TRBJ2-7 better. The specimen was peripheral blood mononuclear cells (PBMCs), collected at new diagnosis, from a patient treated with antithyroid drugs. The TCR comes from a female donor with Graves disease. The CDR3 coding sequence is TGTGCCAGCAGTCCTGGTGGGCCGGCCTCCTACAATGAGCAGTACTTC. It specifies CASSPGGPASYNEQYF.